This TCR delta chain was observed in a study of γδ T cells in repeated Plasmodium falciparum infection. Study overall: Over roughly 640 days, donors received four mosquito-bite P. falciparum NF54 infections. Sampling occurred at baseline, pre-infection for selected infections, and 21 days post-infection. Study results and limitations: In Vdelta2-negative, largely Vdelta1+, gammadelta repertoires, repeated controlled infections appeared to drive clonal selection waves. Vdelta2-negative gammadelta repertoires appeared less diverse and less shared in Malian than Australian children.

Germline V CDR1 and CDR2: TSWWSYY, QGS. The CDR3 consists of 21 residues. TCRdb made new clone calls on the multiplex PCR reads using CATT. Here the sample spans 90,000 or so delta-chain clones, more than 0.85% being singletons. Gammadelta T cells were flow-sorted from PBMC into Vgamma9/Vdelta2+ and Vdelta2-negative populations for bulk analysis. With regard to this clone: As yet, its antigen is unknown. The translation of this DNA and the TCRdb protein of a much larger clone differ at residue 19, probably owing to a read error; the protein shown here is translated from the DNA.

The J segment was not called; the V segment is TRDV1; no check of the table's D call, TRDD3, against the DNA was made. This TCR was sampled from a pool of human donors (malaria-infected and uninfected, not separated). Source material: gamma-delta T cells from blood. The CDR3 DNA follows: TGTGCTCTTGGGGAACTCCTTGCCGACTGGGGGAGATCCCCTTTGACAGCACAACCCTTCTTT. Protein sequence: CALGELLADWGRSPLTAQPFF.